This TCR beta chain appears in the sequencing data of a study of blood T cells in healthy people across ages (dated by TCRdb to 2014 to 2015). About the full investigation: Template switching captured roughly one uniquely barcoded TCR beta cDNA molecule per two T cells in model experiments. Using the same blood draw, the study looked at two additional independent replicas of 1 million unique cDNA reads for two donors, one aged 18 to 30 and the other aged 80 or older. The donors were split into four age groups: young (average around 15 years), middle-aged (more than 35), aged (more than 60) and long-lived (roughly 77). Donors of different ages were randomly distributed across sequencing lanes to avoid experimental bias. The study measured age-related changes in TCR beta repertoire diversity using deep sequencing normalized with unique cDNA molecular identifiers. Overall study outcomes, separate from this receptor: Observed TCR beta diversity correlated strongly with the percentage of naive T cells measured by flow cytometry. Donor CMV infection status was unknown, potentially confounding age-related changes in expanded clonotypes. The long-lived group showed more naive CD4+ T cells, fewer expanded clones and increased TCR diversity than the aged group, suggesting age selection. Bulk unsorted PBMC profiling prevented conclusive comparison of naive and antigen-experienced compartments. Estimates of total diversity based on one million sequenced T cells were regarded as lower bounds and as underestimates. As age increased, observed TCR beta diversity per million T cells dropped in a roughly linear way, and a significant reduction was already evident by age 40.

With regard to this clonotype: Its antigen is not yet known. Base qualities are missing; no much larger clone stands one base away.

Between the V and J ends, shortened by 1 base and 0 bases respectively, the junction contains 13 bases. The CDR3 holds 15 amino acids from the cysteine to the phenylalanine. Only the CDR3 region is kept as DNA, spanning 45 bases read in frame from base 1. The germline V gene (reference sequence) gives CDR1 as DFQATT and CDR2 as SNEGSKA. Systemically healthy Caucasian individuals from Russia, around 38 in total and aged about 6 to 90 years, were included as donors. Around 10 milliliters of peripheral blood were drawn from each donor into EDTA-treated Vacutainer tubes. Ficoll-Paque density-gradient centrifugation was used to isolate PBMCs, with at least 7 million obtained per sample. Trizol reagent was used to extract total RNA from PBMCs, with at least 5 micrograms per sample. Naive CD45RAhigh/CD27high T cell percentages were measured by flow cytometry on a PBMC aliquot from every donor. Receptors were amplified or captured by 5' RACE. Sequenced using an Illumina HiSeq 2500. A second PCR of roughly 6 to 11 cycles was run with a J-beta primer mix and a sample-barcoded 5' primer. Each TCR beta cDNA molecule received a unique molecular identifier from a template-switch 5' adaptor carrying 12 random nucleotides. At least 2.5 million CDR3-containing paired-end reads were obtained from each sample. The Mint cDNA synthesis kit, primed by a TRBC-specific oligonucleotide, was used to synthesize first-strand cDNA from all RNA. Following uracil-DNA glycosylase treatment, all cDNA underwent a first 18-cycle PCR with the universal primers M1SS and BC2_uni_R. The paper's processing steps were these. Each sample was normalized by randomly selecting 1 million high-quality reads, each carrying a distinct molecular identifier. Instead of being binned into consensus sequences, reads that shared molecular identifiers were thrown out. MiTCR, run with a Q25 quality threshold and the strictest error-elimination algorithm, handled CDR3 identification, clonotype clustering and error correction. A nonparametric unseen species model using Euler transformation provided a lower-bound estimate of total TCR beta diversity. Starting from the raw public reads, TCRdb applied fastp trimming at Q25, assembled clones with MiXCR and retained in-frame beta chains. Every distinct CDR3 protein forms one entry, paired with its most common genes and DNA. The V and J calls follow TCRdb's processing rather than the paper's. Here the sample has about a million distinct CDR3 sequences; 45% to 50% occur a single time. The top ten constitute roughly an eighth of the sample.

The sequencing sample was made of blood. Recombination linked TRBV20-1 to TRBJ2-7; the D call is tentative, TRBD1 or TRBD2, as each matches 5 bases. The origin of this receptor is a man aged 25-45 years in good health. This receptor has the CDR3 CSARVPGTASYEQYF. The DNA sequence is as follows: TGCAGTGCTAGAGTGCCCGGGACCGCCTCCTACGAGCAGTACTTC.